This T cell receptor (beta chain) was identified in a study of post-analysis software for immune sequencing data. On the study more broadly: Secondary progressive, relapsing-remitting and progressive-relapsing multiple sclerosis were among the included disease courses.

Germline V gives CDR1 MNHEY, CDR2 SVGEGT. This CDR3 contains 13 residues. V lost 0 bases, J lost 10 bases, and 10 bases lay in between. Unique molecular identifiers featured in each of the TCR beta cDNA libraries. T cells numbering roughly 1 to 10 million yielded about 500,000 cDNA molecules. TCRdb analysed the PCR reads with MiXCR anew, one entry per CDR3 protein. The sample carries hundreds of thousands of distinct CDR3 sequences, 25% to 30% recorded once. Of note for this clonotype: The antigen remains undetermined.

Broader study findings: Multiple sclerosis was associated with a significant reduction in normalized Chao1 diversity relative to controls. About 5 TRBV segments were more frequent in patients than controls; TRBV5-6, TRBV5-1 and TRBV20-1 belonged to this group.

The material sequenced was blood. The source of this sequence is a girl aged 5-17 years with multiple sclerosis. The chain couples TRBV6-2 or TRBV6-3 to TRBJ2-1; D uncertain. The CDR3 is CASSYSAANEQFF. DNA for the CDR3: TGTGCCAGCAGTTACTCCGCGGCCAACGAGCAGTTCTTC.